Below, one T cell receptor (beta chain) is given with its context. The target antigen is unknown. Germline V gene sequence: CDR1 SGHTA, CDR2 FQGNSA. The V gene end was trimmed by 5 bases and the J gene end by 6 bases; junction bases not matched to a gene: 5. There are 13 residues in the CDR3. The data derive from a study of OX40 agonist ivuxolimab in advanced cancers. Across the study: Prior therapy, whether anti-PD-1, anti-PD-L1 or anti-CTLA-4, was allowed, and roughly 41% had some. One patient with hepatocellular carcinoma and two with cutaneous melanoma, three in all, had partial responses.

Study conclusions and caveats: Near-lowest levels of clonal expansion characterized partial responders at 0.1-3.0 mg/kg.

Blood samples were obtained at baseline, cycle 4 day 1, and cycle 7 day 1. Sequencing used immunoSEQ multiplex PCR; TCRdb keeps in-frame clones, though not all of them. The sample gives more than 45,000 clones, more than 70% of which show up once; approximately 4.2% is in the top ten. The chain links TRBV7-2 to TRBJ2-7; 9 nucleotides agree with TRBD1. This clonotype was obtained from an adult with an advanced solid tumor such as melanoma, head and neck, liver or kidney cancer. Specimen: CD4+ or CD8+ T cells sorted from blood, collected in a trial of the OX40 agonist ivuxolimab. CDR3 sequence: CASSRTGVGEQYF. CDR3 coding DNA: TGTGCCAGCAGCCGGACAGGGGTCGGCGAGCAGTACTTC.